The T cell receptor (beta chain) under discussion was sequenced for a study of regulatory T cells in long-lasting Graves disease. Findings of the study overall: Among samples with persistent disease, TRBV28, TRBJ1-2 and TRBJ2-5 were favored. The study found lower TCR diversity in persistent Graves' patients than in newly diagnosed ones.

Sample time point: newly diagnosed GD, antithyroid drugs for less than 3 months. Isolated PBMC RNA provided the starting material for the TCR library. CDR3-region Arm-PCR and iRepertoire HTBI primers produced the TCR beta libraries. TCRdb re-derived calls from the multiplex PCR reads in MiXCR, one entry per CDR3 protein. Found here are hundreds of thousands of distinct CDR3 sequences, 12% of them singletons; the top ten hold 8% to 10%. CDR3 size: 13 residues. Germline V gene lookup returns CDR1 MNHEY and CDR2 SVGAGI. The ends were cut back, 1 base at V and 8 bases at J, with 11 bases in the middle. This clonotype has at least ten counts. Its antigen is not identified. These data were also filed under a second study, of T cells in Graves' hyperthyroidism and ophthalmopathy. Per that study: The HTBI primer set served for first-round RT-PCR of the TCR CDR3.

Sequencing used peripheral blood mononuclear cells (PBMCs), obtained at new diagnosis, from a patient treated with antithyroid drugs. This chain uses TRBV6-5 with TRBJ1-2; possible D gene TRBD1, 5 bases. This receptor was taken from a woman aged 30 to 39 with Graves disease. CDR3: CASSYFQGEGYTF. The CDR3 bases are TGTGCCAGCAGTTACTTTCAGGGAGAAGGCTACACCTTC.